Only a few counts were recorded for the clone carrying this T cell receptor (beta chain). V lost 4 bases to trimming and J lost 10 bases, with 17 bases between them. CDR1 and CDR2 (germline): MGHRA, YSYEKL. CDR3 length: 15 residues. The source of the sample is a study of cytomegalovirus exposure and HLA in healthy donors. Clones were sequenced by immunoSEQ multiplex PCR, and TCRdb holds only the in-frame ones, with some missing. The sample consists of under 250,000 clones, approximately 82% of them appearing once. The chain links TRBV4-1 to TRBJ1-6; D may be TRBD1 (6 bases). The clonotype comes from a woman aged 18-29 years in good health and CMV-seronegative. Sequencing was done on a sample of PBMCs. The CDR3 loop reads CASSPRTAAESPLHF. In DNA, the CDR3 is TGCGCCAGCAGCCCCCGGACAGCGGCTGAGTCACCCCTCCACTTT.